A single sample is the source of the 13 T cell receptor beta chains below, sequenced in a study of CD8+CD57+ T cells in acquired aplastic anemia. TCR beta VDJ combinations and CDR3 sequences were profiled from genomic DNA. MiXCR, run by TCRdb on the reads, gives a single entry per CDR3 protein. The table includes roughly 160,000 distinct CDR3 sequences, about 60% detected once. The specimen sequenced was sorted CD4+, CD8+, or CD8+CD57+ T cells (not recorded which) from PBMCs. These receptors all stem from a human donor in good health.

This clonotype was observed once. The rearrangement links TRBV20-1 to TRBJ1-2; 9 bases are shared with TRBD1. V shed 7 bases and J 5 bases; nucleotides not matched to a gene: 8. Germline-derived CDR1 and CDR2 are DFQATT and SNEGSKA (reference sequence). There are 13 residues in the CDR3. The CDR3 sequence: CSVPGQGSYGYTF. The CDR3 DNA follows: TGCAGTGTCCCGGGACAGGGTAGTTATGGCTACACCTTC.

As for this clonotype: Just one base apart from a much larger clone, this may be a read error. The rearrangement uses TRBV5-6 and TRBJ2-1; 10 bases match TRBD2. In germline, CDR1 is SGHDT, CDR2 YYEEEE. CDR3 length equals 15 residues. The CDR3 here is CASSSQREGFNERFF. The CDR3 DNA is TGTGCCAGCAGCTCCCAGCGGGAGGGCTTCAATGAGCGGTTCTTC. The full variable domain, rest sourced from reference TRBV5-6 and TRBJ2-1, is DAGVTQSPTHLIKTRGQQVTLRCSPKSGHDTVSWYQQALGQGPQFIFQYYEEEERQRGNFPDRFSGHQFPNYSSELNVNALLLGDSALYLCASSSQREGFNERFFGPGTRLTVL.

This clonotype was seen ten or more times. J is TRBJ2-1 and V is TRBV9, with TRBD2 identical over 9 bases. V lost 2 bases, J lost 4 bases, and 4 bases stayed unmatched. This CDR3 has 15 residues. Germline V gene sequence: CDR1 SGDLS, CDR2 YYNGEE. The CDR3 sequence is CASSVTGLAYNEQFF. CDR3 bases: TGTGCCAGCAGCGTTACGGGACTAGCTTACAATGAGCAGTTCTTC.

The chain combines TRBV20-1 with TRBJ2-1, with D tentatively TRBD1 or TRBD2 (6 bases each). CDR1 and CDR2 (germline): DFQATT, SNEGSKA (reference sequence). The CDR3 consists of 17 residues. The germline V and J ends were trimmed by 5 bases and 4 bases, with 24 bases remaining between them. The CDR3 nucleotides read TGCAGTGCTCTAACTCTTCCGAGGGGGGACCAGTACAATGAGCAGTTCTTC. This translates into CSALTLPRGDQYNEQFF.

This chain uses TRBV10-1 with TRBJ2-5; 7 nucleotides line up with TRBD2. V lost 4 bases, J lost 5 bases, and 10 bases stayed unmatched. CDR1 is WNHNN, CDR2 SYGVQD, per germline (reference sequence). The length of the CDR3 is 15 residues. CDR3 coding DNA: TGCGCCAGCAGTGCAGCGGGACCATCTGTGGAGACCCAGTACTTC. This encodes CASSAAGPSVETQYF.

V is TRBV4-3 and J is TRBJ2-7; D is unresolved. The CDR3 is made up of 12 amino acids. The V end was cut by 1 base, the J end by 3 bases, with 4 bases between. The germline gives CDR1 LGHNA, CDR2 YSLEER. Here the CDR3 DNA reads TGCGCCAGCAGCCAAGCAGGCTACGAGCAGTACTTC. It yields the protein CASSQAGYEQYF.

The chain combines TRBV15 with TRBJ1-2; 12 bases fit TRBD1. CDR3 length: 15 amino acids. Unmatched junction bases numbered 4, after V lost 5 bases and J lost 3 bases. Looked up from germline, CDR1 is LNHNV and CDR2 is YYDKDF (reference sequence). CDR3 DNA sequence: TGTGCCACCAGCTCGGGACAGGGGGCTTACTATGGCTACACCTTC. It encodes CATSSGQGAYYGYTF.

The chain links TRBV7-3 to TRBJ2-3; 9 nucleotides agree with TRBD2. After removal of 2 bases from V and 11 bases from J, the junction contained 14 bases not matched to a gene. The CDR3 extends over 16 amino acids. In germline, CDR1 is SGHTA, CDR2 FQGTGA. The DNA of the CDR3 is TGTGCCAGCAGCTTAGGCGTAGCGGGAGAGGGCAATGAGCAGTATTTT. Encoded protein: CASSLGVAGEGNEQYF.

This clonotype was seen ten or more times. The CDR3 region has the DNA TGTGCCAGTAAGCAGGGAGGACAGCCCCAGCATTTT. Translated, it gives CASKQGGQPQHF. The gene calls are TRBV12-3 or TRBV12-4 and TRBJ1-5, with D possibly TRBD1 on 5 matching bases. The CDR3 sequence is 12 residues long. The germline V and J ends were trimmed by 9 bases and 7 bases, with 13 bases remaining between them.

This clonotype showed up many times. The chain has TRBV20-1 and TRBJ2-7, with 11 bases lining up with TRBD2. Germline CDR1 and CDR2: DFQATT and SNEGSKA (reference sequence). The trim removed 6 bases at V and 0 bases at J, leaving 7 bases unmatched. The CDR3 has 15 amino acids. CDR3 region: CSAIGTSGSSYEQYF. In DNA, the CDR3 is TGCAGTGCCATCGGGACTAGCGGTTCCTCCTACGAGCAGTACTTC.

The chain joins TRBV9 to TRBJ1-2; TRBD1 might be the D (5 bases). Between the trimmed V and J ends, which lost 3 bases and 5 bases, there was a span of 14 bases. CDR1 and CDR2 (germline): SGDLS, YYNGEE. The CDR3 is 14 amino acids. The CDR3 region has the DNA TGTGCCAGCAGCGCAGCCGGGACGGGTTATGGCTACACCTTC. It encodes CASSAAGTGYGYTF.

Points on this clonotype: At one end the junction does not follow the germline gene, possibly because of a read error. The rearrangement links TRBV9 to TRBJ2-5; D gene ambiguous. CDR3 size: 14 residues. Per the germline V gene, CDR1 is SGDLS and CDR2 is YYNGEE. For the CDR3, the DNA is TGCGCCAGCAGCCCAGGCTCGGGTTCGGAAACCCAGTGCTTC. Translating gives CASSPGSGSETQCF.

This chain uses TRBV20-1 with TRBJ2-3, with D uncertain. Germline CDR1 and CDR2: DFQATT and SNEGSKA (reference sequence). The length of the CDR3 is 13 residues. The V gene lost 6 bases and the J gene lost 0 bases, with 10 bases spanning the gap. DNA of the CDR3: TGCAGTGCCGGTGGGTATAGCACAGATACGCAGTATTTT. This sequence encodes CSAGGYSTDTQYF.